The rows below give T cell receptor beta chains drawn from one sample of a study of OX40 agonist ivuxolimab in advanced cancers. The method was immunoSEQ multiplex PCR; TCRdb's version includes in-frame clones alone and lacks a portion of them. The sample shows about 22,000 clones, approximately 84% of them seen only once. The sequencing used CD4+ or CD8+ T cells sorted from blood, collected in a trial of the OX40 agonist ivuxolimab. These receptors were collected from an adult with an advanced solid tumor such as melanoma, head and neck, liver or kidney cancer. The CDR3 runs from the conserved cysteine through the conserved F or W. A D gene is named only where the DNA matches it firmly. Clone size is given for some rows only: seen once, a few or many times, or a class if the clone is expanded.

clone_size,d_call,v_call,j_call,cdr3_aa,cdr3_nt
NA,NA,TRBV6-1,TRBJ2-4,CASSEAPGENIQYF,TGTGCCAGCAGTGAAGCGCCCGGGGAAAACATTCAGTACTTC
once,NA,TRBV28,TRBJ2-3,CASSLPSPADTQYF,TGTGCCAGCAGTCTCCCTAGCCCGGCAGATACGCAGTATTTT
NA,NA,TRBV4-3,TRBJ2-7,CASSQLRGGYEQYF,TGCGCCAGCAGCCAACTACGAGGGGGCTACGAGCAGTACTTC
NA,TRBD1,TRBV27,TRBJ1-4,CASSLRPPDRVSEKLFF,TGTGCCAGCAGTTTACGACCGCCCGACAGGGTGAGTGAAAAACTGTTTTTT
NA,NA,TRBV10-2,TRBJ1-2,CASSETQVYGYTF,TGCGCCAGCAGTGAGACCCAGGTCTATGGCTACACCTTC
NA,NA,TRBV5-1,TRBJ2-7,CASSLERSGSSYEQYF,TGCGCCAGCAGCTTGGAACGTTCTGGAAGCTCCTACGAGCAGTACTTC
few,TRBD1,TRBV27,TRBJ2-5,CASSSTGSEETQYF,TGTGCCAGCAGTTCGACAGGGTCCGAGGAGACCCAGTACTTC
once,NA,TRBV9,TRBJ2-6,CASSVAGFRSGANVLTF,TGTGCCAGCAGCGTAGCAGGTTTCCGTTCTGGGGCCAACGTCCTGACTTTC
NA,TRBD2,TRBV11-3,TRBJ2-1,CASSPRTSGSYNEQFF,TGTGCCAGCAGCCCTCGGACTAGCGGCTCCTACAATGAGCAGTTCTTC
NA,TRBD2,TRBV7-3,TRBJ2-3,CASSLIGLAGLSSTDTQYF,TGTGCCAGCAGCTTAATCGGACTAGCGGGGCTATCTAGCACAGATACGCAGTATTTT
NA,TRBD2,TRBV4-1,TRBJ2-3,CASSQVIAGGLSSTDTQYF,TGCGCCAGCAGCCAAGTGATAGCGGGGGGGCTTTCGAGCACAGATACGCAGTATTTT
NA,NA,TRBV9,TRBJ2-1,CASSEPPGNEQFF,TGTGCCAGCAGCGAGCCCCCTGGGAATGAGCAGTTCTTC
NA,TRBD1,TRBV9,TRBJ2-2,CASSLLQGAHTGELFF,TGTGCCAGCAGCTTACTACAGGGGGCGCACACCGGGGAGCTGTTTTTT
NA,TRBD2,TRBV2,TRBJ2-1,CASSALAGGRSNEQFF,TGTGCCAGCAGTGCACTAGCGGGGGGGCGGTCCAATGAGCAGTTCTTC
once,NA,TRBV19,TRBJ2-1,CASSIDWNEQFF,TGTGCCAGTAGTATAGACTGGAATGAGCAGTTCTTC
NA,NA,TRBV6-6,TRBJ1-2,CASSYGDGYTF,TGTGCCAGCAGTTATGGGGATGGCTACACCTTC
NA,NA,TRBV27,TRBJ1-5,CASSLHLRSGPQHF,TGTGCCAGCAGTTTACACCTTAGAAGTGGGCCCCAGCATTTT
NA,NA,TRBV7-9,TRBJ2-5,CASSLVGDPQETQYF,TGTGCCAGCAGCTTAGTGGGGGACCCTCAAGAGACCCAGTACTTC
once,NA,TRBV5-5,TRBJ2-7,CASSPLGGGSEQYF,TGTGCCAGCAGCCCCTTAGGGGGGGGTAGCGAGCAGTACTTC
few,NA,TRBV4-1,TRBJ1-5,CASSQRGEDQPQHF,TGCGCCAGCAGCCAGCGAGGGGAGGATCAGCCCCAGCATTTT
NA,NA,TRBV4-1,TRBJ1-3,CASSLRGWMELGSGNTIYF,TGCGCCAGCAGCCTCCGTGGGTGGATGGAACTAGGCTCTGGAAACACCATATATTTT
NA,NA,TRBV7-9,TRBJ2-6,CASTWGVYSGANVLTF,TGTGCCAGCACCTGGGGGGTCTACTCTGGGGCCAACGTCCTGACTTTC
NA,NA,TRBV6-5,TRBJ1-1,CASSDRTEKAFF,TGTGCCAGCAGTGACAGGACGGAGAAAGCTTTCTTT
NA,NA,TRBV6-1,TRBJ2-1,CALLRVSYNEQFF,TGTGCCCTGCTCCGGGTCTCCTACAATGAGCAGTTCTTC
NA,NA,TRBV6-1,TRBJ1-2,CASSPIPGSNYGYTF,TGTGCCAGCAGTCCTATCCCGGGATCCAACTATGGCTACACCTTC
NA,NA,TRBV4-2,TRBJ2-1,CASSQEDRGGYNEQFF,TGTGCCAGCAGCCAGGAAGACAGGGGAGGGTACAATGAGCAGTTCTTC
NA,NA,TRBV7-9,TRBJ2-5,CASSPPQETQYF,TGTGCCAGCAGCCCCCCCCAAGAGACCCAGTACTTC
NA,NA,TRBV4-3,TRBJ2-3,CASSQDRLADTQYF,TGCGCCAGCAGCCAAGATCGGCTAGCAGATACGCAGTATTTT
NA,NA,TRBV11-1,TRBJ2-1,CARRPLGDQFF,TGTGCCAGAAGACCTCTGGGGGATCAGTTCTTC
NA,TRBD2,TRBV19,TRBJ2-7,CASSPTGGSYEQYF,TGTGCCAGTAGCCCCACGGGGGGTTCCTACGAGCAGTACTTC
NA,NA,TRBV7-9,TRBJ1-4,CATTGGLNEKLFF,TGTGCCACTACTGGTGGACTAAATGAAAAACTGTTTTTT
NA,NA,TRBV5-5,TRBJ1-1,CASSLALQRNTEAFF,TGTGCCAGCAGCTTGGCCCTACAGAGGAACACTGAAGCTTTCTTT
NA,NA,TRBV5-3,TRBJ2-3,CASSQVGVTDTQYF,TGTGCCAGCAGCCAAGTTGGGGTAACAGATACGCAGTATTTT
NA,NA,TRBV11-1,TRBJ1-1,CASSTGTYVGTEAFF,TGTGCCAGCAGCACCGGGACATATGTTGGCACTGAAGCTTTCTTT
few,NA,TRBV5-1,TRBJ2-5,CASSSYWTVRGETQYF,TGCGCCAGCAGCTCCTATTGGACAGTCCGTGGGGAGACCCAGTACTTC
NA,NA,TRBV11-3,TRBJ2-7,CASSLYYSDEQYF,TGTGCCAGCAGCTTATACTACTCCGACGAGCAGTACTTC
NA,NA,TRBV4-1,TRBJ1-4,CASSQGGKLFF,TGCGCCAGCAGCCAAGGGGGAAAACTGTTTTTT
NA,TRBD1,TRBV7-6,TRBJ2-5,CASSLIDRAKETQYF,TGTGCCAGCAGCTTAATCGACAGGGCGAAAGAGACCCAGTACTTC
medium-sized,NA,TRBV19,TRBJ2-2,CASTLSSNGELFF,TGTGCCAGTACCTTGTCTTCTAACGGGGAGCTGTTTTTT
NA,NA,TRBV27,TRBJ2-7,CASSLTGSHEQYF,TGTGCCAGCAGTTTAACCGGGTCCCACGAGCAGTACTTC
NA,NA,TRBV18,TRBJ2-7,CASSWADGMSYEQYF,TGTGCCAGCTCCTGGGCGGATGGCATGTCCTACGAGCAGTACTTC
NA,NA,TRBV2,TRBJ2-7,CASSPVGGLAYEQYF,TGTGCCAGCAGCCCCGTGGGGGGCCTGGCCTACGAGCAGTACTTC
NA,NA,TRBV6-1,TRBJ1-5,CASSEGAGNQPQHF,TGTGCCAGCAGTGAGGGGGCTGGCAATCAGCCCCAGCATTTT
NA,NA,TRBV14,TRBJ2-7,CASRGTGPYEQYF,TGTGCCAGCAGAGGTACAGGGCCCTACGAGCAGTACTTC
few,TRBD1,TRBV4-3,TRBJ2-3,CASSQDDRADTQYF,TGCGCCAGCAGCCAAGATGACAGGGCAGATACGCAGTATTTT
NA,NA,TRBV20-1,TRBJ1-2,CSARTEYGYTF,TGCAGTGCTCGGACAGAGTATGGCTACACCTTC
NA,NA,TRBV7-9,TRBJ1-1,CASSRAGAAALYTEAFF,TGTGCCAGCAGCCGCGCCGGGGCGGCCGCCCTGTACACTGAAGCTTTCTTT
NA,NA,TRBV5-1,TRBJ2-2,CASSLINILVGGELFF,TGCGCCAGCAGCTTGATCAATATTCTGGTCGGCGGGGAGCTGTTTTTT
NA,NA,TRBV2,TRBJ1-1,CASSDRQVRVTEAFF,TGTGCCAGCAGTGACCGACAGGTTCGAGTCACTGAAGCTTTCTTT
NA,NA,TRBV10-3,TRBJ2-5,CAISEGTAVPETQYF,TGTGCCATCAGTGAAGGGACCGCAGTCCCAGAGACCCAGTACTTC
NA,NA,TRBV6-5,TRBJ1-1,CASSYTGSSTEAFF,TGTGCCAGCAGTTACACGGGATCCAGCACTGAAGCTTTCTTT
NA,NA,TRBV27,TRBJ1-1,CASSDYRTEAFF,TGTGCCAGCAGTGATTACAGGACTGAAGCTTTCTTT
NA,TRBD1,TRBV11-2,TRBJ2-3,CASSLTLDRGHASTDTQYF,TGTGCCAGCAGCCTAACGCTAGACAGGGGGCATGCTAGCACAGATACGCAGTATTTT
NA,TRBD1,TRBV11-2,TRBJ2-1,CASSLPDRDHEQFF,TGTGCCAGCAGCTTACCCGACAGGGATCATGAGCAGTTCTTC
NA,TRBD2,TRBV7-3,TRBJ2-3,CASSPGTSSVSHTDTQYF,TGTGCCAGCAGCCCAGGGACTAGCTCCGTCAGCCACACAGATACGCAGTATTTT
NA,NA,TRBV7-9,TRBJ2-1,CASSLGGREQFF,TGTGCCAGCAGCCTCGGTGGCCGAGAGCAGTTCTTC
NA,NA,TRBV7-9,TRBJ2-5,CASSYTGRGLRGETQYF,TGTGCCAGCAGTTATACCGGCAGGGGACTACGAGGGGAGACCCAGTACTTC
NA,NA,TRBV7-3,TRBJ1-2,CASSLNPLNEGGYTF,TGTGCCAGCAGCTTAAACCCTCTCAATGAGGGCGGCTACACCTTC